This entry lists 20 T cell receptor beta chains sequenced from one sample in a study of shared clonotypes between healthy human individuals. Sequenced by immunoSEQ multiplex PCR; TCRdb stores in-frame clones only, minus some. This table has hundreds of thousands of clones, 95% to 97% appearing once. Naive CD8 cells lacked CD45RO, underwent positive selection for CCR7 and left out terminally differentiated effector memory CD45RA+ cells. Sequencing used naive CD8+ T cells sorted from blood. The receptors come from a woman aged 25 to 39 in good health.

As to this clone: Other DNA sequences in this specimen translate into the identical CDR3. This chain links TRBV11-2 with TRBJ2-7, with 8 bases fitting TRBD1. In germline, CDR1 is SGHAT, CDR2 FQNNGV. The CDR3 is made up of 14 amino acids. The V and J ends lost 1 base and 2 bases, in that order; junction bases with no gene match: 1. The CDR3 DNA is TGTGCCAGCAGCTTAGGGACAGGGACCTACGAGCAGTACTTC. It yields the protein CASSLGTGTYEQYF.

The chain couples TRBV13 to TRBJ2-7, with D tentatively TRBD1 (6 bases). This CDR3 is built from 13 residues. Germline CDR1 PRHDT, CDR2 FYEKMQ (reference sequence). The ends were cut back, 5 bases at V and 4 bases at J, with 12 bases in the middle. CDR3 residues: CASSLRGRYEQYF. The CDR3, as DNA: TGTGCCAGCAGCCTAAGGGGGAGATACGAGCAGTACTTC.

The V call is TRBV27, the J call TRBJ1-4; the D is unclear. This CDR3 has 14 amino acids. Trimming left V 3 bases short and J 5 bases short, with 10 bases between. The germline V gene encodes CDR1 MNHEY and CDR2 SMNVEV (reference sequence). The CDR3 DNA follows: TGTGCCAGCAGTTTTGTAGGCTCGAATGAAAAACTGTTTTTT. The encoded protein is CASSFVGSNEKLFF. Based on the CDR3 plus reference TRBV27 and TRBJ1-4, the full variable domain is EAQVTQNPRYLITVTGKKLTVTCSQNMNHEYMSWYRQDPGLGLRQIYYSMNVEVTDKGDVPEGYKVSRKEKRNFPLILESPSPNQTSLYFCASSFVGSNEKLFFGSGTQLSVL.

This chain uses TRBV6-1 with TRBJ1-5; D is possibly TRBD1 (6 bases). CDR3 length equals 12 residues. CDR1 and CDR2 from the germline V gene are MNHNS and SASEGT. V shed 11 bases and J shed 7 bases, with 15 bases lying between them. CDR3 protein: CAPLGGGQPQHF. The CDR3 DNA sequence: TGTGCCCCACTGGGGGGCGGGCAGCCCCAGCATTTT.

In nucleotides, the CDR3 is TGTGCCAGTGGGCCCCGCCAGGGTTCGGATGAGCAGTTCTTC. Translated, it gives CASGPRQGSDEQFF. The J gene is TRBJ2-1, the V gene TRBV6-1; perhaps TRBD1 as D (5 bases). Per germline, CDR1 MNHNS and CDR2 SASEGT. This CDR3 has 14 amino acids. Between the trimmed V and J ends, which lost 9 bases and 8 bases, there was a span of 20 bases.

The DNA of the CDR3 is TGTGCCAGCAGTTACTGGCTAGCGGGGAGGGGGGACATTCAGTACTTC. Translated: CASSYWLAGRGDIQYF. V and J are TRBV6-5 and TRBJ2-4; TRBD2 aligns across 9 bases. This CDR3 has 16 residues. V shed 1 base and J 8 bases; nucleotides not matched to a gene: 9. The germline CDR1 and CDR2 sequences are MNHEY and SVGAGI.

The chain couples TRBV7-9 to TRBJ2-2, with a tentative D call TRBD2 (6 bases). V lost 1 base to trimming and J lost 3 bases, with 12 bases between them. Per germline, CDR1 SEHNR and CDR2 FQNEAQ (reference sequence). The CDR3 spans 16 residues. This chain's CDR3 is CASSLGGLAYTGELFF. As DNA, the CDR3 is TGTGCCAGCAGCTTAGGTGGGCTAGCGTACACCGGGGAGCTGTTTTTT.

This rearrangement joins TRBV11-2 to TRBJ2-7, with D unresolved. V shed 1 base and J shed 4 bases, with 5 bases lying between them. Germline V gives CDR1 SGHAT, CDR2 FQNNGV. The CDR3 is made up of 12 amino acids. For the CDR3, the DNA is TGTGCCAGCAGCTTAGTTGTTTACGAGCAGTACTTC. It codes for CASSLVVYEQYF.

The chain is built from TRBV4-2 and TRBJ2-3; D uncertain. V lost 0 bases and J 0 bases, leaving 10 bases between the germline ends. The CDR3 sequence is 16 residues long. CDR1 is LGHNA and CDR2 is YNFKEQ in the germline V gene. The CDR3 DNA reads TGTGCCAGCAGCCAAGAGACCCTAGGCAGCACAGATACGCAGTATTTT. Translation gives CASSQETLGSTDTQYF.

The sample holds one count of this clone. The chain has TRBV13 and TRBJ2-5; weak D call: TRBD1 (6 bases). Germline V gene lookup returns CDR1 PRHDT and CDR2 FYEKMQ (reference sequence). This CDR3 has 14 amino acids. V lost 5 bases and J lost 1, with 11 bases in between. The chain's CDR3 is CASSIRQVQETQYF. The CDR3 DNA follows: TGTGCCAGCAGCATCCGACAGGTCCAAGAGACCCAGTACTTC.

The chain uses TRBV14 and TRBJ2-1; a weak D match, TRBD2 (6 bases). The CDR3 loop spans 16 amino acids. Trimming stripped 3 bases from V and 6 bases from J, with 18 bases between. Germline values: CDR1 SGHDN, CDR2 FVKESK. Here the CDR3 DNA reads TGTGCCAGCAGCCACCCTTGGGGGGATAGATTCAATGAGCAGTTCTTC. Translation: CASSHPWGDRFNEQFF.

V is TRBV7-9 and J is TRBJ2-7; 7 nucleotides line up with TRBD2. The CDR3 covers 14 residues. With V trimmed by 1 base and J by 5 bases, 5 bases remained unmatched. Germline V gene lookup returns CDR1 SEHNR and CDR2 FQNEAQ (reference sequence). As DNA, the CDR3 is TGTGCCAGCAGCTTAGTCGAGCGGGATAACGAGCAGTACTTC. Protein product: CASSLVERDNEQYF.

The rearrangement links TRBV5-6 to TRBJ2-4, with 8 bases lining up with TRBD1. V shed 5 bases, J shed 3 bases, and the junction held 1 base outside the gene matches. Germline V CDR1 and CDR2: SGHDT, YYEEEE. The CDR3 contains 13 residues. The CDR3, as DNA: TGTGCCAGCAGTACAGGGGGCAAAAACATTCAGTACTTC. Its protein is CASSTGGKNIQYF. The full variable domain, with the rest looked up from reference TRBV5-6 and TRBJ2-4, is DAGVTQSPTHLIKTRGQQVTLRCSPKSGHDTVSWYQQALGQGPQFIFQYYEEEERQRGNFPDRFSGHQFPNYSSELNVNALLLGDSALYLCASSTGGKNIQYFGAGTRLSVL.

This clone was seen a single time. The V call is TRBV7-3, the J call TRBJ2-5; D unresolved. The germline V gene has CDR1 SGHTA and CDR2 FQGTGA. Trimming cost V 1 base and J 2 bases, with 11 bases left between them. This CDR3 spans 15 amino acids. The CDR3 sequence is CASSLIGLKQETQYF. Written as DNA, the CDR3 is TGTGCCAGCAGCTTAATTGGCCTTAAACAAGAGACCCAGTACTTC.

The rearrangement joins TRBV6-5 to TRBJ2-7; D unclear. In germline, CDR1 is MNHEY, CDR2 SVGAGI. The CDR3 consists of 13 residues. V was trimmed by 0 bases and J by 2 bases, leaving 5 bases between them. Here the CDR3 DNA reads TGTGCCAGCAGTTACTCAGATGCCTACGAGCAGTACTTC. Residues: CASSYSDAYEQYF.

This clone has just one count. This chain links TRBV11-3 with TRBJ2-7, with D possibly being TRBD2 (6 bases). The V end lost 0 bases, the J end lost 4 bases, and 13 bases lay between the germline ends. CDR1 and CDR2 from the germline V gene are SGHNT and YENEEA. The length of the CDR3 is 15 residues. The CDR3 spells CASSLELAGGYEQYF. CDR3 DNA: TGTGCCAGCAGCTTAGAACTAGCCGGTGGGTACGAGCAGTACTTC.

The CDR3 bases are TGCGCCAGCAGTCAGGGTCCAGGGATGAACACTGAAGCTTTCTTT. This sequence encodes CASSQGPGMNTEAFF. The rearrangement uses TRBV23-1 and TRBJ1-1, with D possibly TRBD1 on 5 matching bases. TRBV23-1 is recorded as an ORF, its role being uncertain. V lost 3 bases to trimming and J lost 0 bases, with 11 bases between them. The CDR3 loop spans 15 amino acids.

Turning to this clone: The sample has other DNA sequences that encode this CDR3 too. This chain joins TRBV7-9 and TRBJ2-7; D is uncertain. This CDR3 has 12 amino acids. The germline V gene has CDR1 SEHNR and CDR2 FQNEAQ (reference sequence). V was clipped by 1 base and J by 7 bases, with 8 bases between them. This chain's CDR3 is CASSLGPGEQYF. DNA of the CDR3: TGTGCCAGCAGCTTAGGGCCCGGGGAGCAGTACTTC.

The chain carries TRBV7-9 and TRBJ2-7; weak D call: TRBD2 (5 bases). Germline loops: CDR1 SEHNR, CDR2 FQNEAQ (reference sequence). The germline V and J ends were trimmed by 3 bases and 5 bases, with 23 bases remaining between them. This CDR3 is 17 amino acids long. The CDR3 DNA is TGTGCCAGCAGCTTCAACCCCGGCGGGCTAGACATCCACGAGCAGTACTTC. It yields the protein CASSFNPGGLDIHEQYF.

V is TRBV27 and J is TRBJ1-5; no firm D call. Germline CDR1 reads MNHEY; CDR2 reads SMNVEV (reference sequence). The CDR3 sequence is 16 residues long. Trimming removed 6 bases from V and 3 bases from J, with 18 bases in between. CDR3 amino acids: CASSVRTPEFNQPQHF. CDR3 in DNA: TGTGCCAGCAGCGTTCGGACGCCGGAGTTCAATCAGCCCCAGCATTTT.